This is a list of T cell receptor beta chains from one sample in a study of blood T cell repertoires in COVID-19. The table came from immunoSEQ multiplex PCR; TCRdb's copy has only in-frame clones and leaves some out. The sample contains 93,000 or so clones, roughly 90% of which appear only once. The sample comprised peripheral blood. These TCRs come from a woman aged 55-75 years with acute or convalescent COVID-19. The conserved cysteine and the conserved F or W are not part of the CDR3 here. The order of the fields is V gene, CDR3 protein.

TRBV3-1/TRBV3-2,ASSYSRLAGHQETQY
TRBV19,ASRDRRNEKLF
TRBV2,ASSPRTSSQETQY
TRBV7-9,ASSFRGSLNTGELF
TRBV5-4,ASSASGRGGETQY
TRBV28,ASSLNPGQGVAGELF
TRBV21-1,ASSNWQEANQPQH
TRBV19,ATTWGDTEAF
TRBV7-9,ASSSRASGIRDTQY
TRBV6-5,ASSKGSNTEAF
TRBV5-1,ASSLESGRKINEQF
TRBV11-3,ASSAETEAF
TRBV28,ASTVDAGIYGYT
TRBV11-2,ASSLQAGAADTQY
TRBV7-8,ASSLLATDQETQY
TRBV5-1,ASSPAGITKADTQY
TRBV20-1,SASRYLTDTQY
TRBV7-9,ASANSGNTIY
TRBV6-6,ASSYPPGQGNTEAF
TRBV9,ASSVGQGLYGYT
TRBV15,ATSRERGAGYGYT
TRBV6-6,ASSPRTGVLTNEKLF
TRBV5-1,ASSLDSYSGNTIY